One sample yielded the 21 T cell receptor beta chains listed below, sequenced in a study of blood T cell repertoires in COVID-19 (dated by TCRdb to the early 2020s). The library was generated by the immunoSEQ multiplex PCR assay. The source is immuneACCESS, and TCRdb retained only in-frame sequences with V and J called. Part of the clones is not carried over; for the studies checked, unresolved V genes explain less than half of this, and the remainder is unexplained. The sample table contains under 45,000 clones; only one count was recorded for around four fifths of them. Around 5% of the sample rests with the top ten. The specimen sequenced was peripheral blood. These receptors were obtained from a man in his fifties with active COVID-19.

This chain joins TRBV11-3 and TRBJ2-1, with D unclear. CDR3 length: 12 residues. Between the trimmed V and J ends, which lost 5 bases and 4 bases, there was a span of 6 bases. Looked up from germline, CDR1 is SGHNT and CDR2 is YENEEA. The CDR3 region has the DNA TGTGCCAGCAGCCTCCAGTACAATGAGCAGTTCTTC. Protein sequence: CASSLQYNEQFF.

V usage is TRBV11-2 and J usage is TRBJ2-1; TRBD1 matches 7 bases. V was pared by 6 bases and J by 7 bases, with 12 bases of the junction left unmatched. The germline gives CDR1 SGHAT, CDR2 FQNNGV. The CDR3 spans 15 residues. The CDR3 protein is CASRRTGEGGNEQFF. DNA for the CDR3: TGTGCCAGCAGGCGCACAGGGGAAGGTGGAAATGAGCAGTTCTTC.

The rearrangement links TRBV19 to TRBJ1-3, with 9 bases aligning to TRBD1. The CDR3 has 12 residues. Trimming removed 5 bases from V and 8 bases from J; junction bases left unmatched: 1. Germline CDR1 is LNHDA and CDR2 is SQIVND (reference sequence). The CDR3 reads CASSGQGYTIYF. The CDR3 DNA reads TGTGCCAGTAGTGGACAGGGGTACACCATATATTTT.

This clone has a handful of counts. This chain connects TRBV28 to TRBJ1-1, with D possibly matching TRBD1 (5 bases). Trimming removed 1 base at V and 0 bases at J, with 15 bases between. This CDR3 comprises 17 residues. Germline CDR1 MDHEN, CDR2 SYDVKM. The CDR3 is CASSLLIFDSLNTEAFF. CDR3 coding DNA: TGTGCCAGCAGTTTATTAATTTTCGACAGCCTGAACACTGAAGCTTTCTTT. Supplemented by reference TRBV28 and TRBJ1-1, the full variable domain reads DVKVTQSSRYLVKRTGEKVFLECVQDMDHENMFWYRQDPGLGLRLIYFSYDVKMKEKGDIPEGYSVSREKKERFSLILESASTNQTSMYLCASSLLIFDSLNTEAFFGQGTRLTVV.

The chain couples TRBV7-8 to TRBJ1-1, with 10 bases that match TRBD1. The CDR3 consists of 16 residues. CDR1 and CDR2 from the germline V gene are SGHVS and FQNEAQ. The ends lost 5 bases at V and 2 bases at J; junction bases unmatched: 8. This CDR3 reads CASSSRDRGSNTEAFF. CDR3 nucleotide sequence: TGTGCCAGCAGCAGCCGGGACAGGGGCAGTAACACTGAAGCTTTCTTT.

The V call is TRBV27, the J call TRBJ2-4; D may be TRBD2 (5 bases). CDR1 MNHEY and CDR2 SMNVEV come from the germline V gene (reference sequence). Trimming cost V 5 bases and J 5 bases, with 13 bases left between them. The CDR3 has 14 amino acids. The CDR3 sequence: CASSQAAAQNIQYF. CDR3 DNA: TGTGCCAGCAGTCAAGCGGCCGCTCAAAACATTCAGTACTTC.

V gene TRBV28 combines with J gene TRBJ2-2, with D unresolved. V lost 6 bases and J 5 bases, leaving 13 bases between the germline ends. This CDR3 contains 14 residues. Germline V gives CDR1 MDHEN, CDR2 SYDVKM. The CDR3 DNA reads as TGTGCCAGCAGACTACCCGTAGGTACCGGGGAGCTGTTTTTT. Translated, it gives CASRLPVGTGELFF. The full variable domain, completed using reference TRBV28 and TRBJ2-2, is DVKVTQSSRYLVKRTGEKVFLECVQDMDHENMFWYRQDPGLGLRLIYFSYDVKMKEKGDIPEGYSVSREKKERFSLILESASTNQTSMYLCASRLPVGTGELFFGEGSRLTVL.

V is TRBV5-1 and J is TRBJ1-1; 9 nucleotides agree with TRBD1. V lost 9 bases to trimming and J lost 13 bases; unmatched junction nucleotides: 13. Germline-derived CDR1 and CDR2 are SGHRS and YFSETQ. The CDR3 covers 12 residues. CDR3 amino acids: CATSGTGRLVFF. In nucleotides, the CDR3 is TGCGCCACCTCCGGGACAGGGCGTTTGGTTTTCTTT. The whole variable domain, filled in from reference TRBV5-1 and TRBJ1-1, reads KAGVTQTPRYLIKTRGQQVTLSCSPISGHRSVSWYQQTPGQGLQFLFEYFSETQRNKGNFPGRFSGRQFSNSRSEMNVSTLELGDSALYLCATSGTGRLVFFGQGTRLTVV.

This sequence joins TRBV6-5 and TRBJ1-2, with TRBD1 identical over 7 bases. V was clipped by 5 bases and J by 7 bases; unmatched bases: 7. Germline lookup yields CDR1 MNHEY and CDR2 SVGAGI. This CDR3 comprises 13 residues. Written as DNA, the CDR3 is TGTGCCAGCAGTAACGACAGGGACTCTGGCTACACCTTC. Translated: CASSNDRDSGYTF.

The chain links TRBV5-1 to TRBJ1-1; 10 bases map to TRBD1. The CDR3 extends over 16 amino acids. J gave up 3 bases and V 5 bases, and 10 bases lay outside the gene matches. Germline V gives CDR1 SGHRS, CDR2 YFSETQ. CDR3 sequence: CASRKGTGVQDTEAFF. The DNA of the CDR3 is TGCGCCAGCAGAAAGGGGACAGGGGTTCAGGACACTGAAGCTTTCTTT.

The chain has TRBV9 and TRBJ1-1, with D possibly being TRBD1 (6 bases). The CDR3 length is 16 residues. CDR1 and CDR2 (germline): SGDLS, YYNGEE. V lost 4 bases to trimming and J lost 5 bases, with 21 bases between them. CDR3 amino acids: CASSQSTGPRRTEAFF. As DNA, the CDR3 is TGTGCCAGCAGCCAATCGACAGGTCCGAGGAGGACTGAAGCTTTCTTT.

The J gene is TRBJ1-2, the V gene TRBV14; 9 positions match TRBD1. This CDR3 is 18 amino acids long. The junction had 11 bases not matched to a gene; V was cut back by 1 base and J by 2 bases. CDR1 is SGHDN, CDR2 FVKESK, per germline. DNA for the CDR3: TGTGCCAGCAGCCAAGGTGCCGGACAGGGGAAGAAGAACTATGGCTACACCTTC. This gives the protein CASSQGAGQGKKNYGYTF.

The chain recombines TRBV30 with TRBJ2-4; 9 nucleotides line up with TRBD1. This CDR3 is 15 amino acids long. Looked up from germline, CDR1 is GTSNPN and CDR2 is SVGIG (reference sequence). The V segment lost 3 bases and the J segment 1 base; nucleotides outside the gene matches: 4. CDR3 in DNA: TGTGCCTGGAGGGGGACAGGGTCGGCCAAAAACATTCAGTACTTC. Protein: CAWRGTGSAKNIQYF. Looking up the rest from reference TRBV30 and TRBJ2-4 gives the full variable domain: SQTIHQWPATLVQPVGSPLSLECTVEGTSNPNLYWYRQAAGRGLQLLFYSVGIGQISSEVPQNLSASRPQDRQFILSSKKLLLSDSGFYLCAWRGTGSAKNIQYFGAGTRLSVL.

The gene calls are TRBV5-8 and TRBJ2-1, with 7 nucleotides matching TRBD2. The CDR3 has 17 residues. Trimming removed 4 bases from V and 0 bases from J; junction bases left unmatched: 10. Germline V gives CDR1 SGHTS, CDR2 YDEGEE. The CDR3 sequence: CASSRPTSFSSYNEQFF. In nucleotides, the CDR3 is TGTGCCAGCAGCCGACCGACTAGCTTTAGCTCCTACAATGAGCAGTTCTTC.

The chain links TRBV6-5 to TRBJ2-7, with 7 bases aligning to TRBD1. V lost 10 bases, J lost 7 bases, and 19 bases stayed unmatched. CDR1 is MNHEY and CDR2 is SVGAGI in the germline V gene. This CDR3 region has 15 residues. CDR3 in DNA: TGTGCCACAAGGTTCCCGGGACAGAAAGGTTGGGAGCAGTACTTC. Encoded protein: CATRFPGQKGWEQYF.

The DNA of the CDR3 is TGTGCCAGCCGGACAGGGTCTGGGAGCAATCAGCCCCAGCATTTT. This gives the protein CASRTGSGSNQPQHF. The V call is TRBV6-5, the J call TRBJ1-5, with 8 bases fitting TRBD1. CDR3 length: 15 amino acids. Germline V gene lookup returns CDR1 MNHEY and CDR2 SVGAGI. Trimming removed 8 bases from V and 1 base from J; junction bases left unmatched: 7.

The CDR3 DNA follows: TGTGCCATCATCGAGGACAGGGGCCTACCCTACAATGAGCAGTTCTTC. Residues: CAIIEDRGLPYNEQFF. V and J are TRBV10-3 and TRBJ2-1; 9 bases match TRBD1. The V segment lost 7 bases and the J segment 2 bases; nucleotides outside the gene matches: 9. The CDR3 contains 16 residues. Germline values: CDR1 ENHRY, CDR2 SYGVKD.

V and J are TRBV5-3 and TRBJ2-3; no clear D gene. TRBV5-3 belongs to the ORF category, with a function that is uncertain. CDR3 length: 15 residues. The V end was cut by 4 bases, the J end by 2 bases, with 14 bases between. CDR3 DNA sequence: TGTGCCAGAAGCACCCCCTGCGGCTACACAGATACGCAGTATTTT. It specifies CARSTPCGYTDTQYF.

The rearrangement uses TRBV24-1 and TRBJ1-3; D unresolved. The germline CDR1 and CDR2 sequences are KGHDR and SFDVKD. Trimming removed 2 bases at V and 0 bases at J, with 7 bases between. There are 15 residues in the CDR3. CDR3 loop: CATSDSRSSGNTIYF. As DNA, the CDR3 is TGTGCCACCAGTGATTCACGGAGCTCTGGAAACACCATATATTTT.

The chain employs TRBV7-2 and TRBJ2-3, with 9 nucleotides matching TRBD2. The CDR3 loop spans 16 amino acids. V was clipped by 5 bases and J by 7 bases; unmatched bases: 13. Looked up from germline, CDR1 is SGHTA and CDR2 is FQGNSA. In DNA, the CDR3 is TGTGCCAGCAGCCCGCGGACTAGCGCCAGCGGGAATACGCAGTATTTT. Translation gives CASSPRTSASGNTQYF.

The chain couples TRBV5-1 to TRBJ2-6; D remains unclear. The V gene's germline CDR1 is SGHRS and CDR2 YFSETQ. There are 14 residues in the CDR3. Trimming left V 6 bases short and J 1 base short, with 8 bases between. The CDR3 is CASKEFSGANVLTF. DNA of the CDR3: TGCGCCAGCAAGGAGTTTTCTGGGGCCAACGTCCTGACTTTC.